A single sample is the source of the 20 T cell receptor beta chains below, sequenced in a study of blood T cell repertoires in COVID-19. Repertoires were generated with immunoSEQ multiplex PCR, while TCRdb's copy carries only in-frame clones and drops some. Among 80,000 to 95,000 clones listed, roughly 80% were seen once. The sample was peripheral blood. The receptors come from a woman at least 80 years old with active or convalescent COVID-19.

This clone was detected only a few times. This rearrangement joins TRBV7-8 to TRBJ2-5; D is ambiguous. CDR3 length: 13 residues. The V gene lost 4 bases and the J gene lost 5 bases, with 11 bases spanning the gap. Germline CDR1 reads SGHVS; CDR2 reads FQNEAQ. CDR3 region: CASSSPPRETQYF. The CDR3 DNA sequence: TGTGCCAGCAGCTCCCCTCCGAGGGAGACCCAGTACTTC.

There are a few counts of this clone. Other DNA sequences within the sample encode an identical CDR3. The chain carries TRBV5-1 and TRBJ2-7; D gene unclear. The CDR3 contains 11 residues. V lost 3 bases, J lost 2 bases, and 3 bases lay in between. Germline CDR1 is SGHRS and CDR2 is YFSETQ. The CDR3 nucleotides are TGCGCCAGCAGCTCTACCTACGAGCAGTACTTC. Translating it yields CASSSTYEQYF. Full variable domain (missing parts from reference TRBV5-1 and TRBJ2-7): KAGVTQTPRYLIKTRGQQVTLSCSPISGHRSVSWYQQTPGQGLQFLFEYFSETQRNKGNFPGRFSGRQFSNSRSEMNVSTLELGDSALYLCASSSTYEQYFGPGTRLTVT.

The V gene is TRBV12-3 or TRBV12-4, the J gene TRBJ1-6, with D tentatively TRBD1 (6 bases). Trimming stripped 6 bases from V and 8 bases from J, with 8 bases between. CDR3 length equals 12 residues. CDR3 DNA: TGTGCCAGCAGACAGGGAGATTCACCCCTCCACTTT. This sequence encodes CASRQGDSPLHF.

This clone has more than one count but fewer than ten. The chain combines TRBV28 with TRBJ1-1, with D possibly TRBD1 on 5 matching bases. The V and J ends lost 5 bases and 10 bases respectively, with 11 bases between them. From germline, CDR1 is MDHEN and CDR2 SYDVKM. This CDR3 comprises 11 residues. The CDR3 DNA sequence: TGTGCCAGCAGTCGTTTGGGGGGAGCTTTCTTT. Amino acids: CASSRLGGAFF. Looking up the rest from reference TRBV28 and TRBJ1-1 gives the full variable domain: DVKVTQSSRYLVKRTGEKVFLECVQDMDHENMFWYRQDPGLGLRLIYFSYDVKMKEKGDIPEGYSVSREKKERFSLILESASTNQTSMYLCASSRLGGAFFGQGTRLTVV.

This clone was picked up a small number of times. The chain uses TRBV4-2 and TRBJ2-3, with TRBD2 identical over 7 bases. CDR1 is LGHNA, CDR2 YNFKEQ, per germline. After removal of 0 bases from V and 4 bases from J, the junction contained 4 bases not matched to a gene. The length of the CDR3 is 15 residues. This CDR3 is CASSQERGRADTQYF. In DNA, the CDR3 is TGTGCCAGCAGCCAAGAGCGGGGGAGGGCAGATACGCAGTATTTT.

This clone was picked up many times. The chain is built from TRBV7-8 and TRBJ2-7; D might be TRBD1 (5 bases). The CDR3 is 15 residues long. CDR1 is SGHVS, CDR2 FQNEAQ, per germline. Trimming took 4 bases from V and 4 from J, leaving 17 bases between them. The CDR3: CASSSHRGDSYEQYF. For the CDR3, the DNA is TGTGCCAGCAGCTCCCATAGGGGTGACAGTTACGAGCAGTACTTC.

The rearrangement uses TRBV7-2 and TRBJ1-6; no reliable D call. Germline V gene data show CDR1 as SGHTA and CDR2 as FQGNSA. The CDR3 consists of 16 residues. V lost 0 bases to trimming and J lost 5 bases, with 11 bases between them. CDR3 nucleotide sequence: TGTGCCAGCAGCTTAGCCCCTCGGGGAGATAATTCACCCCTCCACTTT. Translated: CASSLAPRGDNSPLHF. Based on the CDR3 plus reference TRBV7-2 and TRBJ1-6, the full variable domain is GAGVSQSPSNKVTEKGKDVELRCDPISGHTALYWYRQSLGQGLEFLIYFQGNSAPDKSGLPSDRFSAERTGGSVSTLTIQRTQQEDSAVYLCASSLAPRGDNSPLHFGNGTRLTVT.

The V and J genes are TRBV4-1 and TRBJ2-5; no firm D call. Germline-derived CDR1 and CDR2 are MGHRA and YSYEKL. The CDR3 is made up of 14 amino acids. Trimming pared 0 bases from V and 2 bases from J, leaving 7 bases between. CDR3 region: CASSQDHQQETQYF. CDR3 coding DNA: TGCGCCAGCAGCCAAGATCACCAGCAAGAGACCCAGTACTTC.

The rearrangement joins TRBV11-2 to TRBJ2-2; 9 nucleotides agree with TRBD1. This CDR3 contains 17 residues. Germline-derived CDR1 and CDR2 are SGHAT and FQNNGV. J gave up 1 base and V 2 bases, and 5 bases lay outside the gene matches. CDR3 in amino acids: CASSLFMGQGNTGELFF. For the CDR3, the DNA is TGTGCCAGCAGCTTATTTATGGGACAGGGGAACACCGGGGAGCTGTTTTTT.

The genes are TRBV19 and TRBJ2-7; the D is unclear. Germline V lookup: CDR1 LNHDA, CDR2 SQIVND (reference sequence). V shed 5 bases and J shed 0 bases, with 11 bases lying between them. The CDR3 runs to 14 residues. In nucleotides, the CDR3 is TGTGCCAGTAGTCTGAGACACGGCTCCTACGAGCAGTACTTC. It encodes CASSLRHGSYEQYF.

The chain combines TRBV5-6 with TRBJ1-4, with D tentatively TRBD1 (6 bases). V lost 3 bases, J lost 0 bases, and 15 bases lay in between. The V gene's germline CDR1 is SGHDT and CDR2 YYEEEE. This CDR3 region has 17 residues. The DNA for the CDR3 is TGTGCCAGCAGCTGGAATACAGGGATAACAACTAATGAAAAACTGTTTTTT. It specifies CASSWNTGITTNEKLFF.

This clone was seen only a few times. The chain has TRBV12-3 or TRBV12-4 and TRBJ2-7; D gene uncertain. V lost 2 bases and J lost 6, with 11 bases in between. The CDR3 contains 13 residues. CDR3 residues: CASSLFGPGEQYF. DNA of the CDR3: TGTGCCAGCAGTTTATTCGGCCCGGGCGAGCAGTACTTC.

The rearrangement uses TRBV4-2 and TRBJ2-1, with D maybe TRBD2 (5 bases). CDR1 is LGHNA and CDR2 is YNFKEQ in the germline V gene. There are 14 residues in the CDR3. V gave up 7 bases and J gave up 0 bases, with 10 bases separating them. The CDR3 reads CASNSASSYNEQFF. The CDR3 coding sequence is TGTGCCAGCAATAGCGCGAGCTCCTACAATGAGCAGTTCTTC.

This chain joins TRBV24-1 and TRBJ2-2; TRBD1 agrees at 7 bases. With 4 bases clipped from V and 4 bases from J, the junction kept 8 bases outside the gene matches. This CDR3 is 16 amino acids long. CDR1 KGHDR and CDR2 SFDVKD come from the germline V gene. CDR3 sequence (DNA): TGTGCCACCAGTGACCAAACAGGGGCACCCACCGGGGAGCTGTTTTTT. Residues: CATSDQTGAPTGELFF.

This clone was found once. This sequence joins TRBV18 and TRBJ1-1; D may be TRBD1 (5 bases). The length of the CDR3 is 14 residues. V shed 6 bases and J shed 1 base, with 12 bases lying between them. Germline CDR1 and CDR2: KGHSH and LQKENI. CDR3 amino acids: CASSFGGRNTEAFF. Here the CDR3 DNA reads TGTGCCAGCTCCTTCGGGGGGAGGAACACTGAAGCTTTCTTT.

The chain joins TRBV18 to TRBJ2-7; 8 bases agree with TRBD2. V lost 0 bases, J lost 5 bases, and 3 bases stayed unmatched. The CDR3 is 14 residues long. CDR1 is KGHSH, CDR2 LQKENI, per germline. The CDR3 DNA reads TGTGCCAGCTCACCACCGGGACTAGTAAACGAGCAGTACTTC. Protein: CASSPPGLVNEQYF.

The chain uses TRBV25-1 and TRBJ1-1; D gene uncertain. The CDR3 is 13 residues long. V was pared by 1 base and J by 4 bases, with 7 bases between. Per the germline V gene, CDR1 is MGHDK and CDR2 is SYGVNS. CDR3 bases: TGTGCCAGCAGTGAATCCGGGGTCACTGAAGCTTTCTTT. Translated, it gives CASSESGVTEAFF.

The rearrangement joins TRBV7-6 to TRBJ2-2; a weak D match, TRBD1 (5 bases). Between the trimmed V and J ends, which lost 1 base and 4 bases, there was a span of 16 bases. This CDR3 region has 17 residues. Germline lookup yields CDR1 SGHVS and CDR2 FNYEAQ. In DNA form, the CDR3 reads TGTGCCAGCAGCTTAGAGGTGGCAGGGCTACTCACCGGGGAGCTGTTTTTT. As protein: CASSLEVAGLLTGELFF.

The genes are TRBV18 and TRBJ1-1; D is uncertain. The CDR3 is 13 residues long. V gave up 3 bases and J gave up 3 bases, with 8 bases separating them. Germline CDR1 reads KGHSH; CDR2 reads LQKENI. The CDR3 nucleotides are TGTGCCAGCTCACCTAACTTTGACACTGAAGCTTTCTTT. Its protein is CASSPNFDTEAFF.

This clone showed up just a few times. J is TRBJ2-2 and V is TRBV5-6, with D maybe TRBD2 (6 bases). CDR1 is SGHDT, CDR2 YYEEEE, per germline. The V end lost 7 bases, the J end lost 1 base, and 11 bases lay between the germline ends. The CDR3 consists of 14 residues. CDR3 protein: CASSWEENTGELFF. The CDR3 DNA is TGTGCCAGCTCATGGGAGGAGAACACCGGGGAGCTGTTTTTT. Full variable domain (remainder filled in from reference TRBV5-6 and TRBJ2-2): DAGVTQSPTHLIKTRGQQVTLRCSPKSGHDTVSWYQQALGQGPQFIFQYYEEEERQRGNFPDRFSGHQFPNYSSELNVNALLLGDSALYLCASSWEENTGELFFGEGSRLTVL.